The present TCR beta chain was sequenced within a study of T-cell memory formation after mild COVID-19. Study-wide context: Largely, the TCR clusters proved donor specific.

Turning to this clonotype: The antigen is unknown.

Trimming removed 2 bases from V and 7 bases from J, with 11 bases in between. The CDR3 extends over 14 amino acids. Germline V gives CDR1 SGHVS, CDR2 FNYEAQ. Study-wide points: Cross-reactive memory apparently joined, as some responding clones appeared in pre-infection memory.

TCRdb ran MiXCR on the 5' RACE reads and lists one entry per CDR3 protein. This table has 300,000 to 400,000 distinct CDR3 sequences, around 30% appearing once. V gene TRBV7-6 combines with J gene TRBJ1-4, with unresolved D. The sequencing input was PBMCs or a T cell subset sorted from them (not recorded which). This clonotype was obtained from an adult woman who had mild COVID-19 (a few samples of this study predate the infection). Cell type and time point are not known. In DNA form, the CDR3 reads TGTGCCAGCAGCTTACTAGGGTCGGGTGAAAAACTGTTTTTT. Translating gives CASSLLGSGEKLFF. The full variable domain, in which reference TRBV7-6 and TRBJ1-4 provide the parts outside the CDR3, is GAGVSQSPRYKVTKRGQDVALRCDPISGHVSLYWYRQALGQGPEFLTYFNYEAQQDKSGLPNDRFSAERPEGSISTLTIQRTEQRDSAMYRCASSLLGSGEKLFFGSGTQLSVL.